A single T cell receptor beta chain is shown here with its context. What it recognizes is unknown. The sample is drawn from a study of T cell responses to AZD1222 COVID-19 vaccine. Study findings and constraints: Clonal diversity may have been underestimated, and the donors were mostly white British, with more females than males.

Libraries were prepared by immunoSEQ multiplex PCR; TCRdb keeps only in-frame clonotypes and omits some of them. Of around 150,000 clones in the sample, 94% were seen once. The sequence was obtained from an adult in good health. The source material was peripheral blood, sampled on day 0 of AZD1222 vaccination.

In nucleotides, the CDR3 is TGTGCCAGCAGCCAATGGGGAGAGGGGACAGATACGCAGTATTTT. Amino acid sequence: CASSQWGEGTDTQYF. The V gene is TRBV3-1 (or the pseudogene TRBV3-2), the J gene TRBJ2-3, with D tentatively TRBD1 or TRBD2 (5 bases each). V dropped 2 bases and J dropped 3 bases, with 12 bases sitting between them. This CDR3 spans 15 amino acids. Germline V lookup: CDR1 LGHDT, CDR2 YNNKEL (reference sequence).